This T cell receptor (beta chain) originates from a study of early T cells in non-severe SARS-CoV-2 infection. TCRdb passed the 5' RACE reads through MiXCR, listing each CDR3 protein once. The table lists some 40,000 distinct CDR3 sequences, 3% to 4% of them singletons, with about a tenth in the top ten. This clonotype was seen repeatedly, ten times or more. CDR3 length equals 14 residues. Sequences were obtained from whole blood. The clonotype originates from an adult who was a healthcare worker with PCR-confirmed SARS-CoV-2 infection or an uninfected control (not recorded which). V gene TRBV21-1 combines with J gene TRBJ1-3; the table's D call of TRBD1 was not tested on the DNA. TRBV21-1 is annotated as a pseudogene. The CDR3 region is CASSPDVARNTIYF. CDR3 DNA sequence: TGTGCCAGCAGTCCCGACGTGGCCAGAAACACCATATATTTT.